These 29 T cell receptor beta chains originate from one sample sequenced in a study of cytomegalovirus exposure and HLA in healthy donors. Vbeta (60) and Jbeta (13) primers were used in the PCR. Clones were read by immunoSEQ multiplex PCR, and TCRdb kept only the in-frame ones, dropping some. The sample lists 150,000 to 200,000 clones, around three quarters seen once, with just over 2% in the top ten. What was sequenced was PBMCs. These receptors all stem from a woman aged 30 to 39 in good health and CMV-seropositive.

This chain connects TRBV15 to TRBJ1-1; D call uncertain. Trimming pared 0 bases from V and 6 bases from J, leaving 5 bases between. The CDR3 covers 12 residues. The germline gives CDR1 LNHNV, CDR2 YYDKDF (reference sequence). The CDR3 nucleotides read TGTGCCACCAGCAGAGATATAGCTGAAGCTTTCTTT. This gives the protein CATSRDIAEAFF.

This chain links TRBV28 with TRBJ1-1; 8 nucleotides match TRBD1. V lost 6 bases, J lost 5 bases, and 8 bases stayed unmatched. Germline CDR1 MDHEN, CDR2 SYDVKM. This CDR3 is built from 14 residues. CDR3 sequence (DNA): TGTGCCAGCAGCGTACAGGGGGTGGGAACTGAAGCTTTCTTT. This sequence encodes CASSVQGVGTEAFF.

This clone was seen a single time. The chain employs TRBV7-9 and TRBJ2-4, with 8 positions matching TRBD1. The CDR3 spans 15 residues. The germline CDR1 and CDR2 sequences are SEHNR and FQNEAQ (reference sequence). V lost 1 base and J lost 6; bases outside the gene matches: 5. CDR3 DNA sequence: TGTGCCAGCAGCTTAGTACAGGGGGGAAGAAACATTCAGTACTTC. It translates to CASSLVQGGRNIQYF.

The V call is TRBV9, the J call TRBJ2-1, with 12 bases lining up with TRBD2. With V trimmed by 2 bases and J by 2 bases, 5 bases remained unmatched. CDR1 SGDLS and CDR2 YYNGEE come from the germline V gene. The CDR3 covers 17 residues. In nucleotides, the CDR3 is TGTGCCAGCAGCGTCACTAGCGGGAGGCTCACCTACAATGAGCAGTTCTTC. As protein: CASSVTSGRLTYNEQFF.

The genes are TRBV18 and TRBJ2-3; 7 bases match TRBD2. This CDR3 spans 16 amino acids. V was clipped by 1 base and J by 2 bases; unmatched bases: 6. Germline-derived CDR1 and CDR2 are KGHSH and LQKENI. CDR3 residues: CASSPLPAGDTDTQYF. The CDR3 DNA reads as TGTGCCAGCTCACCACTCCCCGCGGGGGACACAGATACGCAGTATTTT.

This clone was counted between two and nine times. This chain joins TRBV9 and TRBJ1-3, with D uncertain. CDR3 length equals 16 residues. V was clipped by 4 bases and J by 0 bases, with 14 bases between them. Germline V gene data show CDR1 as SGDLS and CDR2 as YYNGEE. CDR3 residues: CASSTSGLYSGNTIYF. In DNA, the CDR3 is TGTGCCAGCAGCACCTCAGGTCTATACTCTGGAAACACCATATATTTT.

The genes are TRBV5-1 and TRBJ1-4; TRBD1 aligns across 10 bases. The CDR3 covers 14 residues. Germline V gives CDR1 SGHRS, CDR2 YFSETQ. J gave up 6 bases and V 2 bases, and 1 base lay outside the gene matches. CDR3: CASSFDRGHEKLFF. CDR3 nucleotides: TGCGCCAGCAGCTTCGACAGGGGGCATGAAAAACTGTTTTTT.

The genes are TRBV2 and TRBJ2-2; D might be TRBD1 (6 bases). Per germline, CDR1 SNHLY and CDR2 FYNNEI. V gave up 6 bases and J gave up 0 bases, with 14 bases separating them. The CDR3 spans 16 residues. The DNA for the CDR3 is TGTGCCAGCAGACTGGGGGCGTTAACGAACACCGGGGAGCTGTTTTTT. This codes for CASRLGALTNTGELFF.

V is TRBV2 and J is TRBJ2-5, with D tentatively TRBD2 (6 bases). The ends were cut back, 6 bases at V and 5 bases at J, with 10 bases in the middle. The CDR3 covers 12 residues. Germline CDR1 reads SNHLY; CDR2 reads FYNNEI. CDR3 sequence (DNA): TGTGCCAGCAGCCAGACTAGGGAGACCCAGTACTTC. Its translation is CASSQTRETQYF.

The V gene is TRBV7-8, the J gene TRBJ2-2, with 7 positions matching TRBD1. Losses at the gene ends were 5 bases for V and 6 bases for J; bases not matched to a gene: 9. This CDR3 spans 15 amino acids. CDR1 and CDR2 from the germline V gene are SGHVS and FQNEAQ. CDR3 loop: CASSPLRQGPGELFF. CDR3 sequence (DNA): TGTGCCAGCAGCCCTTTGAGACAGGGACCCGGGGAGCTGTTTTTT.

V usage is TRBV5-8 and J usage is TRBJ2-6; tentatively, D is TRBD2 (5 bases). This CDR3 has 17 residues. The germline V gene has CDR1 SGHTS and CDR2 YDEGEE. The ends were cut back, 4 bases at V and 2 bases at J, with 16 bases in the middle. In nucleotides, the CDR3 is TGTGCCAGCAGCCCCGGGGTTTTCCCGGCTGGGGCCAACGTCCTGACTTTC. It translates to CASSPGVFPAGANVLTF.

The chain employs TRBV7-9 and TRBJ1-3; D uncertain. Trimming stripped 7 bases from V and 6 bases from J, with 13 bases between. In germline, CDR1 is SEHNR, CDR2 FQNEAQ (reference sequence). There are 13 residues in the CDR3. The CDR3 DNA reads TGTGCCAGCACCCCCGCGGGGAAAAACACCATATATTTT. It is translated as CASTPAGKNTIYF.

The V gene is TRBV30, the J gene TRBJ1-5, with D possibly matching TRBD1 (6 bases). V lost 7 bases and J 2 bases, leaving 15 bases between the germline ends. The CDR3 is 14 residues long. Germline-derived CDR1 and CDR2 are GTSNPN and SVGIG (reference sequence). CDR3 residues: CASSKDRGNQPQHF. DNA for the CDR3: TGTGCCTCCTCTAAGGACAGAGGCAATCAGCCCCAGCATTTT.

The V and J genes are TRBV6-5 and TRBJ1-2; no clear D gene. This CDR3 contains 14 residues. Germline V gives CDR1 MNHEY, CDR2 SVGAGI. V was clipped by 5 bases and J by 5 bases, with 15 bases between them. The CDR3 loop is CASSPTTLLYGYTF. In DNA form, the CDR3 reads TGTGCCAGCAGTCCAACTACTTTATTATATGGCTACACCTTC.

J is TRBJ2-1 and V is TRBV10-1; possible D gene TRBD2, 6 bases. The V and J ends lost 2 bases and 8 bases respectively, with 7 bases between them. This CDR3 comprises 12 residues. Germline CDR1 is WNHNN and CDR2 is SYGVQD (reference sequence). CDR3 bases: TGCGCCAGCAGTGAGAGGGACTATGAGCAGTTCTTC. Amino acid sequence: CASSERDYEQFF.

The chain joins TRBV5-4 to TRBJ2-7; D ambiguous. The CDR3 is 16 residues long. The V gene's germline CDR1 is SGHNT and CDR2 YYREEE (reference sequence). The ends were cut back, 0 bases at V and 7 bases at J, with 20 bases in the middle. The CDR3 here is CASSLGGGALADEQYF. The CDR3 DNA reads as TGTGCCAGCAGCTTGGGCGGCGGAGCCCTCGCTGATGAGCAGTACTTC.

This CDR3 is CASSPGTETYEQYF. DNA of the CDR3: TGTGCCAGCTCACCCGGGACAGAAACCTACGAGCAGTACTTC. The chain is built from TRBV18 and TRBJ2-7; the match to TRBD1 covers 7 bases. This CDR3 has 14 amino acids. Germline trimming cut 3 bases from V and 2 bases from J; bases unmatched to any gene: 4. Germline assignment: CDR1 KGHSH and CDR2 LQKENI.

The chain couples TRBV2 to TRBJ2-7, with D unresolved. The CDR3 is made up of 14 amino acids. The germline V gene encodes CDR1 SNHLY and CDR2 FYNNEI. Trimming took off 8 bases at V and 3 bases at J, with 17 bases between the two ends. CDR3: CASSRPRSGYEQYF. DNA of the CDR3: TGTGCCAGCTCGCGCCCCCGGTCGGGCTACGAGCAGTACTTC.

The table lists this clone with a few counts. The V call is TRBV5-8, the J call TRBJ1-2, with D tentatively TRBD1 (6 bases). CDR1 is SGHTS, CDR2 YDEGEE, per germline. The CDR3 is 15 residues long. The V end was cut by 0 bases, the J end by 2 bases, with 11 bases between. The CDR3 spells CASSLEGDRNYGYTF. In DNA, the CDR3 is TGTGCCAGCAGCTTGGAGGGGGATAGGAACTATGGCTACACCTTC.

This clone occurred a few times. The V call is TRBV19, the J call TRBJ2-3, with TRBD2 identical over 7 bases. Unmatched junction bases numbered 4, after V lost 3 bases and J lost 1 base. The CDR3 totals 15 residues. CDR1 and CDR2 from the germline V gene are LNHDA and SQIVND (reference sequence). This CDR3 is CASSMLTSGTDTQYF. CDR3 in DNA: TGTGCCAGTAGTATGTTAACTAGCGGCACAGATACGCAGTATTTT.

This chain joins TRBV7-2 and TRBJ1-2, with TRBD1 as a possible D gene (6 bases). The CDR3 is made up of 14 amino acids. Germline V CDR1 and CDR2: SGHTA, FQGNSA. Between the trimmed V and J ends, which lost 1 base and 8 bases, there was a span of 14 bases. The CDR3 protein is CASSLDSGEIGYTF. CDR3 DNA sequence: TGTGCCAGCAGCTTAGATTCAGGGGAGATCGGCTACACCTTC.

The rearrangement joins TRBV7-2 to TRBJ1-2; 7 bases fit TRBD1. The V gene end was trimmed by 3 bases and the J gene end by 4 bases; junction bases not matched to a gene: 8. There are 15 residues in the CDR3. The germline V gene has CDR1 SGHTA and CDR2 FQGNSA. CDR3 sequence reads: CASSFGLTGAYGYTF. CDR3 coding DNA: TGTGCCAGCAGCTTTGGACTAACAGGGGCCTATGGCTACACCTTC.

CDR3 nucleotides: TGTGCCAGCAGTTTACCGACAGGGAGTGGCAATCAGCCCCAGCATTTT. Its translation: CASSLPTGSGNQPQHF. V is TRBV28 and J is TRBJ1-5, with 7 bases aligning to TRBD1. J gave up 2 bases and V 2 bases, and 6 bases lay outside the gene matches. There are 16 residues in the CDR3. CDR1 and CDR2 from the germline V gene are MDHEN and SYDVKM.

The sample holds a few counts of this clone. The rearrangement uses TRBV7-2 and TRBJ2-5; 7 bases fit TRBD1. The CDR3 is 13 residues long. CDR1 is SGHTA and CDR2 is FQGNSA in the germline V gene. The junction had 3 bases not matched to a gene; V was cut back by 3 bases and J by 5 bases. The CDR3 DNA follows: TGTGCCAGCAGCTTGAGGGGGCGGGAGACCCAGTACTTC. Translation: CASSLRGRETQYF.

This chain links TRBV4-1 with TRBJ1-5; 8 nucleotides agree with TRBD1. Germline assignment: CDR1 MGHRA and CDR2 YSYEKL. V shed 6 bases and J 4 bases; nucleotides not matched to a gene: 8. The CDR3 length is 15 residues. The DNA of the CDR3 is TGCGCCAGCAGAAACGACAGGGGAAAAAATCAGCCCCAGCATTTT. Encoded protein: CASRNDRGKNQPQHF.

The CDR3 here is CASSVAINSGGEQFF. The CDR3 bases are TGTGCCAGCAGCGTAGCTATTAATAGCGGGGGTGAGCAGTTCTTC. This chain uses TRBV9 with TRBJ2-1; 9 bases fit TRBD2. The J segment lost 9 bases and the V segment lost 0 bases, leaving 7 bases of the junction unmatched. Germline CDR1 reads SGDLS; CDR2 reads YYNGEE. The CDR3 is 15 amino acids.

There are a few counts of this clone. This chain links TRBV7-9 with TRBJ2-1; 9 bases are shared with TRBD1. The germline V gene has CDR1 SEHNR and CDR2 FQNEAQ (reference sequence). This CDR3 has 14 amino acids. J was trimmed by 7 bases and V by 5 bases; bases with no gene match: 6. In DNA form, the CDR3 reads TGTGCCAGCAGCCGGACAGGGGCGGGGAATGAGCAGTTCTTC. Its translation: CASSRTGAGNEQFF.

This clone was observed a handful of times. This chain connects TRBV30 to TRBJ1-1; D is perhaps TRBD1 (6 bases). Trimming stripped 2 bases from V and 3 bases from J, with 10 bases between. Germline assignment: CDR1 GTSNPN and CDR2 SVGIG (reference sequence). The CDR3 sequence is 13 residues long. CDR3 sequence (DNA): TGTGCCTGGAGTAAGGGGGGGGACACTGAAGCTTTCTTT. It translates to CAWSKGGDTEAFF. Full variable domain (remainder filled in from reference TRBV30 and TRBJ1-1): SQTIHQWPATLVQPVGSPLSLECTVEGTSNPNLYWYRQAAGRGLQLLFYSVGIGQISSEVPQNLSASRPQDRQFILSSKKLLLSDSGFYLCAWSKGGDTEAFFGQGTRLTVV.

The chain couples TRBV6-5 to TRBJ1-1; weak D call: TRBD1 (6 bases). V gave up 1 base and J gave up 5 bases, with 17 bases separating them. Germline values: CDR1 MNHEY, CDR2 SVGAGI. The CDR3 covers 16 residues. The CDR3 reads CASSYFAMTGGTEAFF. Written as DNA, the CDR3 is TGTGCCAGCAGTTACTTCGCGATGACAGGCGGGACTGAAGCTTTCTTT.